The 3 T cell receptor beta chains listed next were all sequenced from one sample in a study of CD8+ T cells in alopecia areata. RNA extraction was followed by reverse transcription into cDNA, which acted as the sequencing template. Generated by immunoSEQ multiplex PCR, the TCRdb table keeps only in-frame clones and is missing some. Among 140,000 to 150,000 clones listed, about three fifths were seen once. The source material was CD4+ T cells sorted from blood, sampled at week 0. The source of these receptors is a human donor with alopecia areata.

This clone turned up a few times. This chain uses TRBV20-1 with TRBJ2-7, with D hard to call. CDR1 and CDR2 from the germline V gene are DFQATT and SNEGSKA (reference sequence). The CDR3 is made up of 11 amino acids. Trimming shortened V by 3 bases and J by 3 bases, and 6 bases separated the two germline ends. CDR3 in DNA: TGCAGTGCTAGCGGGCTCTACGAGCAGTACTTC. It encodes CSASGLYEQYF.

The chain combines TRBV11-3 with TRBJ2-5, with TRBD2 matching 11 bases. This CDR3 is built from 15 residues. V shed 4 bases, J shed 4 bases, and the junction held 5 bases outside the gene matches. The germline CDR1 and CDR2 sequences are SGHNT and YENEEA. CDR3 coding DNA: TGTGCCAGCAGCTCTAGCGGGGGGATCCGAGAGACCCAGTACTTC. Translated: CASSSSGGIRETQYF.

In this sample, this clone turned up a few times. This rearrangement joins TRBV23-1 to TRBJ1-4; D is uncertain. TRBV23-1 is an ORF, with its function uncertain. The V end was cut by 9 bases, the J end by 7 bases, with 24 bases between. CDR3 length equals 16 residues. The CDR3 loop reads CARVQLIGISCEKLFF. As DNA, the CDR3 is TGCGCCAGGGTACAGTTAATCGGGATAAGCTGTGAAAAACTGTTTTTT.